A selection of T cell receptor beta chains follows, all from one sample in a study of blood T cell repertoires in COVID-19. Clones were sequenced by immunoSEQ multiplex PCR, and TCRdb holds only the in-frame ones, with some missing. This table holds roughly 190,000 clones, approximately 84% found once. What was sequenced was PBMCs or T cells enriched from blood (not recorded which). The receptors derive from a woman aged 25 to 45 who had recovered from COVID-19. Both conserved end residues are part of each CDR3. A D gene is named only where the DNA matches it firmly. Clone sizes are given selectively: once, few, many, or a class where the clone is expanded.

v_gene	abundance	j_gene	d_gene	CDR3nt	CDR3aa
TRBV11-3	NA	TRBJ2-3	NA	TGTGCCAGCAGCGGGGCCCTCACAGATACGCAGTATTTT	CASSGALTDTQYF
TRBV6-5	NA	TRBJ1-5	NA	TGTGCCAGCCGGACAGCGAATCAGCCCCAGCATTTT	CASRTANQPQHF
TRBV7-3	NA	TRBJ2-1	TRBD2	TGTGCCAGCAGTTTCAAAGGTAGGACTAGCGGGAGACTTGACGGTGAGCAGTTCTTC	CASSFKGRTSGRLDGEQFF
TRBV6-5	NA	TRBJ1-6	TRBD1	TGTGCCAGCAGTTATTGGACAGGGACCTCGTCCCTCCACTTT	CASSYWTGTSSLHF
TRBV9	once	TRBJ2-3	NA	TGTGCCAGCAGCCCCCCCCAGGCAGATACGCAGTATTTT	CASSPPQADTQYF
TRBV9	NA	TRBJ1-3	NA	TGTGCCAGCAGCGTAGGGGGGAGGACCATATATTTT	CASSVGGRTIYF
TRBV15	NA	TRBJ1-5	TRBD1	TGTGCCACCGCAGGGGGGAGCAATCAGCCCCAGCATTTT	CATAGGSNQPQHF
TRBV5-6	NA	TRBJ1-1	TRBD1	TGTGCCAGCAGCGCCCGGGACAGGCTAGTCACTGAAGCTTTCTTT	CASSARDRLVTEAFF
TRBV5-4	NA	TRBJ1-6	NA	TGTGCCAGCAGCTTGCAGGACAGATATAATTCACCCCTCCACTTT	CASSLQDRYNSPLHF
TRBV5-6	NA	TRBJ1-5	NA	TGTGCCAGCAGCATGACGGCCAGGGGCTATTATAGCAATCAGCCCCAGCATTTT	CASSMTARGYYSNQPQHF
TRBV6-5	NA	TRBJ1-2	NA	TGTGCCAGCAGTTACGGAGCCAGATACTATGGCTACACCTTC	CASSYGARYYGYTF
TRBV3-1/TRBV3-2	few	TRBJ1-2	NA	TGTGCCAGCAGCAACAGGGTCGGTCGCTATGGCTACACCTTC	CASSNRVGRYGYTF
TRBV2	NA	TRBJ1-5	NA	TGTGCCAGCAGTACGGGACGAGGGGGACAGCCCCAGCATTTT	CASSTGRGGQPQHF
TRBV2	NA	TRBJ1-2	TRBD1	TGTGCCAGCAGTGATAGACAGGGGAGTAGGGGCTACACCTTC	CASSDRQGSRGYTF
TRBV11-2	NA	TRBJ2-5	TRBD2	TGTGCCAGCAGCTTTGGGGGGGGGAAGGAGACCCAGTACTTC	CASSFGGGKETQYF
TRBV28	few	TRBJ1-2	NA	TGTGCCAGCAGCCGCGGGGGCGTCTATGGCTACACCTTC	CASSRGGVYGYTF
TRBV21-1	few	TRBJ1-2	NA	TGTGCCAGCAGCAAAAGGGGGGGCTCCGCGGGCTACACCTTC	CASSKRGGSAGYTF
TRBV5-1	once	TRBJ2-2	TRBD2	TGCGCCAGCAGCCTACTAGCGGGAGGGAACAGCGGGGAGCTGTTTTTT	CASSLLAGGNSGELFF
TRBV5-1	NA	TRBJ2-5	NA	TGCGCCAGCAGCTTGTACGGAGGGAGCCAAGAGACCCAGTACTTC	CASSLYGGSQETQYF
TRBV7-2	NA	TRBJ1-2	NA	TGTGCCAGCAGCTTCTCCAGGGCGCCCTATGGCTACACCTTC	CASSFSRAPYGYTF
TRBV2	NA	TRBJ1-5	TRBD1	TGTGCCAGCAGAATGATCCGCGGACAGGGAAATAGCAATCAGCCCCAGCATTTT	CASRMIRGQGNSNQPQHF
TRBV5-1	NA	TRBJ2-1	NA	TGCGCCAGCAGCTCGCCGACACAGAGTGAGCAGTTCTTC	CASSSPTQSEQFF
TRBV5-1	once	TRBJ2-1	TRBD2	TGCGCCAGCAGCTTGGTGGCGGGAGTAGATGAGCAGTTCTTC	CASSLVAGVDEQFF
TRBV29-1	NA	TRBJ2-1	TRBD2	TGCAGCGTTGAGGGGGATAGCGGGTTGAGCTCCTACAATGAGCAGTTCTTC	CSVEGDSGLSSYNEQFF
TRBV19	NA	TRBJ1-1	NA	TGTGCCAGTACCCCTTGGCCGAACACTGAAGCTTTCTTT	CASTPWPNTEAFF
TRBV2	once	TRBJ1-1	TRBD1	TGTGCCAGCAGTGAACAGGGGGCTCGGAACACTGAAGCTTTCTTT	CASSEQGARNTEAFF
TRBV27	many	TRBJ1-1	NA	TGTGCCAGCAGTTTGGGGGGGATGAACACTGAAGCTTTCTTT	CASSLGGMNTEAFF